This T cell receptor (beta chain) emerged from a study of T cells after somatic rescue of genetic block. The repertoire was sequenced with immunoSEQ multiplex PCR; TCRdb's copy has only in-frame clones and lacks some. The repertoire holds about 120,000 clones, around nine tenths seen once, with approximately 1.3% in the top ten. Trimming removed 4 bases at V and 7 bases at J, with 18 bases between. CDR1 is SGHKS and CDR2 is YYEKEE in the germline V gene (reference sequence). This CDR3 has 15 residues. This rearrangement joins TRBV5-5 to TRBJ2-1, with TRBD1 as a possible D gene (5 bases). Sequenced input: peripheral blood mononuclear cells (PBMCs). The sequence was obtained from a woman under 30. CDR3 nucleotide sequence: TGTGCCAGCAGCCAAATCCGCCAGGGTATGAATGAGCAGTTCTTC. It codes for CASSQIRQGMNEQFF.